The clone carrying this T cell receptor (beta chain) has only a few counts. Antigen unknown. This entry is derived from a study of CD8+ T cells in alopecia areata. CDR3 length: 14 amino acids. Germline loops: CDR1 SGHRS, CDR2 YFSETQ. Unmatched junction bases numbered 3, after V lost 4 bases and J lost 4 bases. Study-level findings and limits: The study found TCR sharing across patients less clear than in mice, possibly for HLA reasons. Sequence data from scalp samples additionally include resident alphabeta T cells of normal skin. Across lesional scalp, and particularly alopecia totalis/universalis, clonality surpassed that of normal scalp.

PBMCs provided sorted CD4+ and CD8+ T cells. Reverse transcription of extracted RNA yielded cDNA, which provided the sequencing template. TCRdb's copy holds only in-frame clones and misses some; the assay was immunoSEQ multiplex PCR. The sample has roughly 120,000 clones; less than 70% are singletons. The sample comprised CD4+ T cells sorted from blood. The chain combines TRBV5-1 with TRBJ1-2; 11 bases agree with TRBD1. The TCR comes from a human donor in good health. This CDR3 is CASSVGTGGYGYTF. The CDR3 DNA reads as TGCGCCAGCAGCGTGGGGACAGGGGGCTATGGCTACACCTTC.